The TCR beta chain described here comes from a study of blood T cells in healthy people across ages. Germline V gene lookup returns CDR1 MNHEY and CDR2 SMNVEV (reference sequence). The CDR3 totals 15 residues. V lost 4 bases, J lost 4 bases, and 6 bases stayed unmatched. This clonotype was counted between two and nine times. Its cognate antigen is unknown. A second about 6 to 11 cycle PCR used barcoded and J-beta primers. TCRdb redid the calling of the 5' RACE reads with MiXCR, one entry per CDR3 protein. The sample holds hundreds of thousands of distinct CDR3 sequences, roughly 21% seen once. Study conclusions and caveats: Age brought a roughly linear fall in TCR beta diversity measured per million T cells. PBMCs went unsorted, and a conclusive naive versus antigen-experienced comparison was therefore prevented.

This clonotype was sampled from a man between 65 and 80 years old in good health. The sample was blood. J is TRBJ1-2 and V is TRBV27, with 10 bases lining up with TRBD1. The CDR3 nucleotides read TGTGCCAGCAGTTCTGCGGGACAGGGGACCTATGGCTACACCTTC. Its protein product is CASSSAGQGTYGYTF.